The 5 T cell receptor beta chains in this list originate from one sample, sequenced in a study of early T cells in non-severe SARS-CoV-2 infection. A single record per CDR3 protein comes from TCRdb applying MiXCR to the 5' RACE reads. Of around 60,000 distinct CDR3 sequences in the sample, about 12% were seen once. Sequenced material: whole blood. The receptor source for this set is an adult who was a healthcare worker with PCR-confirmed SARS-CoV-2 infection or an uninfected control (not recorded which).

The gene calls are TRBV12-3 or TRBV12-4 and TRBJ2-3, with TRBD1 as a possible D gene (5 bases). The CDR3 sequence is 14 residues long. Trimming shortened V by 2 bases and J by 0 bases, and 6 bases separated the two germline ends. The CDR3 sequence is CASSLWTSTDTQYF. The CDR3 nucleotides are TGTGCCAGCAGTTTATGGACAAGCACAGATACGCAGTATTTT.

This clonotype was observed many times. This chain connects TRBV9 to TRBJ1-2, with D hard to call. This CDR3 has 15 amino acids. Germline V gene sequence: CDR1 SGDLS, CDR2 YYNGEE. Trimming pared 3 bases from V and 4 bases from J, leaving 16 bases between. CDR3 sequence (DNA): TGTGCCAGCAGCGCCTCCGGCATTCCTTTCTATGGCTACACCTTC. This encodes CASSASGIPFYGYTF.

This clonotype was detected a few times. V usage is TRBV28 and J usage is TRBJ2-7, with 10 positions matching TRBD2. V lost 2 bases, J lost 2 bases, and 3 bases stayed unmatched. The germline CDR1 and CDR2 sequences are MDHEN and SYDVKM. This CDR3 has 15 amino acids. CDR3 coding DNA: TGTGCCAGCAGTTTAGCACTAGCGGGAACCTACGAGCAGTACTTC. It codes for CASSLALAGTYEQYF.

This clonotype was recorded many times. The V gene is TRBV11-2, the J gene TRBJ2-7; 10 bases align to TRBD1. The CDR3 runs 17 residues. Germline loops: CDR1 SGHAT, CDR2 FQNNGV. V was clipped by 1 base and J by 1 base; unmatched bases: 7. The CDR3 nucleotides read TGTGCCAGCAGCTTAGGCCGGGGACAGGGGATGTCCTACGAGCAGTACTTC. It translates to CASSLGRGQGMSYEQYF.

The V call is TRBV28, the J call TRBJ1-1, with a weak D call TRBD1 (6 bases). The CDR3 contains 14 residues. Germline V gives CDR1 MDHEN, CDR2 SYDVKM. Trimming removed 7 bases at V and 7 bases at J, with 19 bases between. This CDR3 reads CASIGSRGLNEAFF. The CDR3 DNA reads TGTGCCAGCATAGGCTCTCGGGGGCTGAATGAAGCTTTCTTT.